Each of the 27 T cell receptor beta chains below was sequenced from the same sample in a study of T cells in Graves' hyperthyroidism and ophthalmopathy. Amplification of TCR beta CDR3 regions was performed using RNA transcripts as template. HTBI primers were the set used in a first-round RT-PCR of the TCR CDR3. In TCRdb, the multiplex PCR reads were re-called with MiXCR into one record per CDR3 protein. Of around 340,000 distinct CDR3 sequences listed, roughly 23% are singletons. Sample: blood. The receptors stem from a woman in her forties or fifties with Graves' hyperthyroidism.

This clonotype was counted ten times or more. The chain carries TRBV10-2 and TRBJ2-1, with D uncertain. V lost 0 bases, J lost 9 bases, and 9 bases lay in between. The CDR3 has 13 residues. Looked up from germline, CDR1 is WSHSY and CDR2 is SAAADI. The CDR3 sequence: CASSESKVGEQFF. Here the CDR3 DNA reads TGCGCCAGCAGTGAGTCGAAGGTGGGTGAGCAGTTCTTC.

V usage is TRBV7-3 and J usage is TRBJ2-1, with 8 bases aligning to TRBD2. The CDR3 loop spans 18 amino acids. V dropped 0 bases and J dropped 5; count of bases not matched to a gene: 12. Germline V gives CDR1 SGHTA, CDR2 FQGTGA. CDR3 sequence: CASSLTGSTGLANNEQFF. For the CDR3, the DNA is TGTGCCAGCAGCTTAACAGGGTCGACAGGACTAGCCAACAATGAGCAGTTCTTC.

This clonotype was counted a few times. The chain links TRBV10-3 to TRBJ1-1, with TRBD1 identical over 8 bases. This CDR3 region has 13 residues. V was clipped by 3 bases and J by 9 bases; unmatched bases: 6. The germline gives CDR1 ENHRY, CDR2 SYGVKD. The CDR3 loop reads CAISDRGRLQAFF. Written as DNA, the CDR3 is TGTGCCATCAGTGACAGGGGGCGACTGCAAGCTTTCTTT.

The chain couples TRBV2 to TRBJ1-2, with TRBD1 as a possible D gene (6 bases). Germline-derived CDR1 and CDR2 are SNHLY and FYNNEI. V shed 2 bases and J shed 6 bases, with 10 bases lying between them. CDR3 size: 13 residues. The CDR3 spells CASSETGFDGYTF. The CDR3 nucleotides are TGTGCCAGCAGTGAAACAGGGTTTGATGGCTACACCTTC.

V is TRBV12-3 or TRBV12-4 and J is TRBJ1-5, with D unclear. The V end was cut by 6 bases, the J end by 0 bases, with 12 bases between. This CDR3 has 15 residues. CDR3 in DNA: TGTGCCAGCAGCCCAGGTGATTATAGCAATCAGCCCCAGCATTTT. Encoded protein: CASSPGDYSNQPQHF.

This clonotype was detected many times. This chain links TRBV28 with TRBJ2-7, with D possibly TRBD1 on 6 matching bases. The V end lost 4 bases, the J end lost 3 bases, and 10 bases lay between the germline ends. Germline CDR1 reads MDHEN; CDR2 reads SYDVKM. CDR3 length: 13 amino acids. CDR3 coding DNA: TGTGCCAGCAGTTCCGTGGACAGCTACGAGCAGTACTTC. Amino acids: CASSSVDSYEQYF. Using reference TRBV28 and TRBJ2-7 for the parts outside the CDR3, the full variable domain is DVKVTQSSRYLVKRTGEKVFLECVQDMDHENMFWYRQDPGLGLRLIYFSYDVKMKEKGDIPEGYSVSREKKERFSLILESASTNQTSMYLCASSSVDSYEQYFGPGTRLTVT.

This clonotype appeared many times. The chain is built from TRBV5-5 and TRBJ2-7; D unclear. This CDR3 has 14 amino acids. Trimming shortened V by 0 bases and J by 0 bases, and 7 bases separated the two germline ends. Germline CDR1 reads SGHKS; CDR2 reads YYEKEE (reference sequence). This CDR3 is CASSLVVTSYEQYF. Here the CDR3 DNA reads TGTGCCAGCAGCTTGGTGGTCACCTCCTACGAGCAGTACTTC.

This clonotype has only one observation. The chain joins TRBV9 to TRBJ2-5, with unresolved D. V was trimmed by 5 bases and J by 1 base, leaving 15 bases between them. Germline values: CDR1 SGDLS, CDR2 YYNGEE. The CDR3 spans 15 residues. The CDR3, as DNA: TGTGCCAGCAGTCCTGGTGGGGTTGCCCAAGAGACCCAGTACTTC. Its protein is CASSPGGVAQETQYF.

This clonotype was found a few times. CDR3 coding DNA: TGTGCCAGCAGCCCGACAGTAGACTCTGGGGCCAACGTCCTGACTTTC. Translation: CASSPTVDSGANVLTF. The chain combines TRBV7-9 with TRBJ2-6; a weak D match, TRBD1 (5 bases). The V gene's germline CDR1 is SEHNR and CDR2 FQNEAQ (reference sequence). This CDR3 has 16 residues. The V end was cut by 5 bases, the J end by 0 bases, with 11 bases between.

About this clonotype: This may come from a read error, since a much larger clone is one base off. The CDR3 bases are TGTGCCAGCAGCCCCGGGACCCAGGTAGTCGGCTACACCTTC. Encoded protein: CASSPGTQVVGYTF. This sequence joins TRBV14 and TRBJ1-2, with D perhaps TRBD1 (5 bases). This CDR3 contains 14 residues. Germline CDR1 is SGHDN and CDR2 is FVKESK. Trimming took off 4 bases at V and 8 bases at J, with 17 bases between the two ends.

Concerning this clonotype: Given a much more abundant clone one base away, this may be a read error. The chain carries TRBV5-1 and TRBJ1-2, with a possible D match to TRBD1 (6 bases). This CDR3 has 13 amino acids. CDR1 and CDR2 from the germline V gene are SGHRS and YFSETQ. DNA of the CDR3: TGCGCCAGCAGCCCGGACAGCGGCTATGGCCACACCTTC. Residues: CASSPDSGYGHTF.

This clonotype was found many times. V gene TRBV28 combines with J gene TRBJ1-2, with D hard to call. Germline V CDR1 and CDR2: MDHEN, SYDVKM. Trimming pared 7 bases from V and 4 bases from J, leaving 16 bases between. CDR3 length equals 14 residues. The CDR3 nucleotides read TGTGCCAGCAAGAAATGGGGTCAGACCTATGGCTACACCTTC. As protein: CASKKWGQTYGYTF.

The sample holds many counts of this clonotype. The V call is TRBV28, the J call TRBJ1-2, with D possibly matching TRBD1 (5 bases). CDR1 is MDHEN and CDR2 is SYDVKM in the germline V gene. CDR3 length: 15 residues. Trimming left V 0 bases short and J 0 bases short, with 8 bases between. CDR3 bases: TGTGCCAGCAGTTTATGGGACACCTCTAACTATGGCTACACCTTC. It codes for CASSLWDTSNYGYTF.

Ten or more counts support this clonotype. The chain couples TRBV13 to TRBJ2-1, with 9 bases lining up with TRBD2. Losses at the gene ends were 0 bases for V and 2 bases for J; bases not matched to a gene: 2. The CDR3 sequence is 16 residues long. Germline CDR1 is PRHDT and CDR2 is FYEKMQ (reference sequence). This chain's CDR3 is CASSLGSSGAYNEQFF. The CDR3 bases are TGTGCCAGCAGCTTAGGCTCTAGCGGGGCCTACAATGAGCAGTTCTTC.

This chain uses TRBV7-8 with TRBJ2-1; the D gene is possibly TRBD2 (6 bases). V gave up 0 bases and J gave up 8 bases, with 11 bases separating them. Germline CDR1 is SGHVS and CDR2 is FQNEAQ. This CDR3 region has 14 residues. Here the CDR3 DNA reads TGTGCCAGCAGCTTAGCTCGGCTAGCGCATGAGCAGTTCTTC. Translating gives CASSLARLAHEQFF.

The chain carries TRBV27 and TRBJ1-1; 10 positions agree with TRBD1. The V gene end was trimmed by 5 bases and the J gene end by 0 bases; junction bases not matched to a gene: 9. The CDR3 has 17 residues. Germline loops: CDR1 MNHEY, CDR2 SMNVEV (reference sequence). In DNA, the CDR3 is TGTGCCAGCAGTATCCGGACAGGGGGAGGGTTGAACACTGAAGCTTTCTTT. It encodes CASSIRTGGGLNTEAFF.

Many counts were recorded for this clonotype. The rearrangement uses TRBV7-9 and TRBJ2-1; D remains unclear. V was clipped by 6 bases and J by 7 bases, with 10 bases between them. In germline, CDR1 is SEHNR, CDR2 FQNEAQ (reference sequence). There are 12 residues in the CDR3. CDR3 sequence reads: CASSSLGNEQFF. CDR3 sequence (DNA): TGTGCCAGCAGTAGTCTGGGTAATGAGCAGTTCTTC.

This CDR3 is CASSVGRGRTGELFF. The CDR3 coding sequence is TGTGCCAGCAGCGTAGGGAGAGGGAGAACCGGGGAGCTGTTTTTT. This chain connects TRBV9 to TRBJ2-2; possibly TRBD2 for D (5 bases). Trimming removed 0 bases from V and 5 bases from J, with 11 bases in between. Germline CDR1 is SGDLS and CDR2 is YYNGEE. The CDR3 length is 15 residues.

This clonotype was counted ten times or more. V gene TRBV29-1 combines with J gene TRBJ2-6; the match to TRBD1 covers 10 bases. Germline CDR1 and CDR2: SQVTM and ANQGSEA. CDR3 length: 14 amino acids. J was trimmed by 4 bases and V by 6 bases; bases with no gene match: 3. CDR3 in DNA: TGCAGCGTCGGGACAGGGGTAGGGGCCAACGTCCTGACTTTC. It is translated as CSVGTGVGANVLTF.

This clonotype was seen at least ten times. CDR3 bases: TGTGCCAGCAGCTTTAGGGGGGTGACGGAGCAGTTCTTC. It yields the protein CASSFRGVTEQFF. The J gene is TRBJ2-1, the V gene TRBV7-9; D is possibly TRBD1 or TRBD2 (6 bases each). Trimming cost V 3 bases and J 10 bases, with 13 bases left between them. This CDR3 has 13 residues. Germline lookup yields CDR1 SEHNR and CDR2 FQNEAQ (reference sequence). The whole variable domain, remainder taken from reference TRBV7-9 and TRBJ2-1, is DTGVSQNPRHKITKRGQNVTFRCDPISEHNRLYWYRQTLGQGPEFLTYFQNEAQLEKSRLLSDRFSAERPKGSFSTLEIQRTEQGDSAMYLCASSFRGVTEQFFGPGTRLTVL.

This clonotype was seen many times. The chain carries TRBV7-8 and TRBJ1-1; the D is unclear. V was clipped by 7 bases and J by 4 bases, with 13 bases between them. CDR3 size: 13 residues. Germline loops: CDR1 SGHVS, CDR2 FQNEAQ. CDR3 nucleotide sequence: TGTGCCAGCACCCAAGGGAGGCCCACTGAAGCTTTCTTT. Translating it yields CASTQGRPTEAFF.

The chain is built from TRBV11-1 and TRBJ2-7; 11 bases agree with TRBD2. The CDR3 has 16 residues. V was pared by 6 bases and J by 3 bases, with 10 bases of the junction left unmatched. The germline V gene encodes CDR1 SGHAT and CDR2 FQDESV (reference sequence). The chain's CDR3 is CASRPTSGGDGYEQYF. CDR3 bases: TGTGCCAGCAGACCCACTAGCGGGGGAGACGGCTACGAGCAGTACTTC.

This sequence joins TRBV28 and TRBJ1-2; 8 positions agree with TRBD1. The germline CDR1 and CDR2 sequences are MDHEN and SYDVKM. The junction had 14 bases not matched to a gene; V was cut back by 5 bases and J by 0 bases. The CDR3 length is 18 residues. The CDR3 here is CASSPNYWRDRTNYGYTF. The DNA of the CDR3 is TGTGCCAGCAGTCCAAACTATTGGCGGGACAGGACTAACTATGGCTACACCTTC.

The table lists this clonotype with many counts. This chain connects TRBV7-3 to TRBJ2-1, with D perhaps TRBD2 (5 bases). The CDR3 contains 16 residues. V lost 1 base and J 6 bases, leaving 16 bases between the germline ends. Germline CDR1 reads SGHTA; CDR2 reads FQGTGA. CDR3 sequence (DNA): TGTGCCAGCAGCTTAAGCTCGTTGAAGCGGCCCAATGAGCAGTTCTTC. It codes for CASSLSSLKRPNEQFF.

The chain is built from TRBV2 and TRBJ1-6; 7 nucleotides agree with TRBD1. CDR1 is SNHLY and CDR2 is FYNNEI in the germline V gene. V was clipped by 4 bases and J by 7 bases; unmatched bases: 4. This CDR3 is 14 amino acids long. The CDR3 protein is CASSVRDRNSPLHF. The CDR3 bases are TGTGCCAGCAGTGTCCGGGACAGAAATTCACCCCTCCACTTT.

V is TRBV12-3 or TRBV12-4 and J is TRBJ1-1; tentative D call: TRBD1 (5 bases). The germline V and J ends were trimmed by 4 bases and 4 bases, with 10 bases remaining between them. The CDR3 consists of 13 residues. The CDR3 DNA is TGTGCCAGCAGTTCCAGACAGTTCACTGAAGCTTTCTTT. Its protein is CASSSRQFTEAFF.

In this sample, this clonotype turned up once. The chain employs TRBV2 and TRBJ2-7; D uncertain. V was cut by 1 base and J by 4 bases, with 14 bases left in between. Germline assignment: CDR1 SNHLY and CDR2 FYNNEI. The CDR3 totals 15 residues. The DNA for the CDR3 is TGTGCCAGCAGTGAAGGTCGAGCGACCCCGTACGAGCAGTACTTC. Amino acids: CASSEGRATPYEQYF.